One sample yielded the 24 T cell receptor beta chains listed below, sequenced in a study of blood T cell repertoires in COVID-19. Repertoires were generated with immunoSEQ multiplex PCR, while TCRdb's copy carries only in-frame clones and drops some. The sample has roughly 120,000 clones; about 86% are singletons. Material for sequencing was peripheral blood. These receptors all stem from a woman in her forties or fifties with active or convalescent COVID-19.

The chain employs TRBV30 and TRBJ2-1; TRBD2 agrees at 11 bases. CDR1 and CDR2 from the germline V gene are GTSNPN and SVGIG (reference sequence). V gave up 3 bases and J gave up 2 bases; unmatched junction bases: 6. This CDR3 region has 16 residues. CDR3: CAWRVAGGRAYNEQFF. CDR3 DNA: TGTGCCTGGAGAGTAGCGGGAGGGAGGGCCTACAATGAGCAGTTCTTC.

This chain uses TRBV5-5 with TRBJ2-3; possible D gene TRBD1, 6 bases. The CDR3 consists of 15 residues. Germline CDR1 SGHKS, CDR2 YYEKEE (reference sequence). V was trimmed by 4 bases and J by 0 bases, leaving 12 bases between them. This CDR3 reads CASSTDRISTDTQYF. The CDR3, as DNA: TGTGCCAGCAGCACCGACAGGATAAGCACAGATACGCAGTATTTT.

The CDR3 DNA reads as TGTGCCAGCAGCCTTGACAGGGGGCGAATTTACGAGCAGTACTTC. This encodes CASSLDRGRIYEQYF. The chain links TRBV27 to TRBJ2-7, with 10 bases matching TRBD1. The CDR3 has 15 amino acids. Germline CDR1 reads MNHEY; CDR2 reads SMNVEV (reference sequence). The J segment lost 4 bases and the V segment lost 6 bases, leaving 9 bases of the junction unmatched.

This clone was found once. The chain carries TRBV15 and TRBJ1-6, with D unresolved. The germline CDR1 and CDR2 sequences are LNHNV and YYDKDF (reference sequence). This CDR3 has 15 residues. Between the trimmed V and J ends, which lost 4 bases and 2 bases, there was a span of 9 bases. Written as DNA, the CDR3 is TGTGCCACCAGCAAGGTCAGGACCTATAATTCACCCCTCCACTTT. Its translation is CATSKVRTYNSPLHF.

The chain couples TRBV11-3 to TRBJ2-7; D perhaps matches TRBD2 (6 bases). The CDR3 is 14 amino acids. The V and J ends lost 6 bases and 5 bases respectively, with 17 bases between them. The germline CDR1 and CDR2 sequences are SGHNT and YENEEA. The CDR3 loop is CASSLRDSGDEQYF. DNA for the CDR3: TGTGCCAGCAGTCTTCGGGACTCCGGGGACGAGCAGTACTTC.

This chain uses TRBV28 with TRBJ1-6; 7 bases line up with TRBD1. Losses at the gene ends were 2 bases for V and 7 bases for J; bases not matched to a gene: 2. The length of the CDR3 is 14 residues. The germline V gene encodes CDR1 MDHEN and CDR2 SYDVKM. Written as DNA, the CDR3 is TGTGCCAGCAGTTTACGGGACAGAAATTCACCCCTCCACTTT. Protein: CASSLRDRNSPLHF.

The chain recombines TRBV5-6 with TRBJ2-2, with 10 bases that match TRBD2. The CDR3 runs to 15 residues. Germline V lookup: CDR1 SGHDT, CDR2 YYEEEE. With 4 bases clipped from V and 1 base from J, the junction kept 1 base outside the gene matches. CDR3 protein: CASSRTSGNTGELFF. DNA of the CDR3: TGTGCCAGCAGCCGGACTAGCGGGAACACCGGGGAGCTGTTTTTT.

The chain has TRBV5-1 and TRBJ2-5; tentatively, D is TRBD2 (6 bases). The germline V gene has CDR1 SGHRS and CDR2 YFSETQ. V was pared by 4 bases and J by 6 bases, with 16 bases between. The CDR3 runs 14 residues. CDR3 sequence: CASSPGDLGKTQYF. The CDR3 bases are TGCGCCAGCAGCCCGGGGGACCTAGGAAAGACCCAGTACTTC.

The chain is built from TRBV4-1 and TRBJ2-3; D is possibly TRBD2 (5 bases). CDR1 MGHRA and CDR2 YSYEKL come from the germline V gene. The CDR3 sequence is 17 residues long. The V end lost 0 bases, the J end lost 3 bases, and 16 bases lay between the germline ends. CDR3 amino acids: CASSQEASPRGTDTQYF. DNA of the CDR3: TGCGCCAGCAGCCAAGAAGCCTCCCCCCGCGGGACAGATACGCAGTATTTT.

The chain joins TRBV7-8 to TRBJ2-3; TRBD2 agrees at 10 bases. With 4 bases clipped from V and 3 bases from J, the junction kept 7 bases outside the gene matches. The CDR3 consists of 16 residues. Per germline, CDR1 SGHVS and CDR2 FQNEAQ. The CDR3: CASSSWTSGSTDTQYF. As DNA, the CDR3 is TGTGCCAGCAGCTCTTGGACTAGCGGATCAACAGATACGCAGTATTTT.

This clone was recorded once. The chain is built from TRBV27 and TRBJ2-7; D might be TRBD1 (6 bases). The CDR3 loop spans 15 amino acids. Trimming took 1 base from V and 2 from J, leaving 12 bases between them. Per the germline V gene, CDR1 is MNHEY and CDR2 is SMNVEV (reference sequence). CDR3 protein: CASSLLGRGAYEQYF. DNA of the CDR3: TGTGCCAGCAGTTTATTGGGCAGGGGAGCCTACGAGCAGTACTTC.

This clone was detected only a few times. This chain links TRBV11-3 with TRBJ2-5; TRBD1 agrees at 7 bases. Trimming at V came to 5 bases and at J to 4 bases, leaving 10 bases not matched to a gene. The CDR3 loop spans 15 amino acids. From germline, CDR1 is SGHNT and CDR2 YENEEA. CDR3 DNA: TGTGCCAGCAGCCCGACAGGGAAGGAGAGAGAGACCCAGTACTTC. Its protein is CASSPTGKERETQYF.

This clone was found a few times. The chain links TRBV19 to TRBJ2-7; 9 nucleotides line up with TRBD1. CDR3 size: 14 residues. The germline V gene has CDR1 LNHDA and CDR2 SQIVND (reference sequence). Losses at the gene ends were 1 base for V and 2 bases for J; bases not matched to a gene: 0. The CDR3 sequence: CASSIGQGAYEQYF. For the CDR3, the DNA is TGTGCCAGTAGTATAGGACAGGGGGCCTACGAGCAGTACTTC.

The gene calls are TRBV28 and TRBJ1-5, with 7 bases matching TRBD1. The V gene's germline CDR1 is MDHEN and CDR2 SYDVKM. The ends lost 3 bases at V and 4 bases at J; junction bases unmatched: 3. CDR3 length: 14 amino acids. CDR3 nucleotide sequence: TGTGCCAGCAGTTTTATACAGGGGAATCAGCCCCAGCATTTT. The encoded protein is CASSFIQGNQPQHF.

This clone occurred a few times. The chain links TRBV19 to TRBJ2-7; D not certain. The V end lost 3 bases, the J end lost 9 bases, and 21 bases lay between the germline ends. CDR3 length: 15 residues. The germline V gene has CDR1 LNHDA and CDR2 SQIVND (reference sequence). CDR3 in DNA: TGTGCCAGTAGTATTGGCGGAACCCGCTACGATTTGCAGTACTTC. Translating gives CASSIGGTRYDLQYF.

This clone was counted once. The CDR3 is CASRRPPGQGNTGELFF. The DNA of the CDR3 is TGTGCCAGCCGGAGGCCGCCGGGACAGGGGAACACCGGGGAGCTGTTTTTT. The chain carries TRBV27 and TRBJ2-2; TRBD1 aligns across 9 bases. The ends lost 8 bases at V and 1 base at J; junction bases unmatched: 11. The germline V gene has CDR1 MNHEY and CDR2 SMNVEV (reference sequence). The CDR3 loop spans 17 amino acids.

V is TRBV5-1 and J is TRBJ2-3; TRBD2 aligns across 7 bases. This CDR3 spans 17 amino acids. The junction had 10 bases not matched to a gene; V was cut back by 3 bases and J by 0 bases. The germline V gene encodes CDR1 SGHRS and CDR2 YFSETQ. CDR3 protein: CASSSSFLAASTDTQYF. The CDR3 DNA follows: TGCGCCAGCAGCTCGTCTTTCCTAGCGGCAAGCACAGATACGCAGTATTTT.

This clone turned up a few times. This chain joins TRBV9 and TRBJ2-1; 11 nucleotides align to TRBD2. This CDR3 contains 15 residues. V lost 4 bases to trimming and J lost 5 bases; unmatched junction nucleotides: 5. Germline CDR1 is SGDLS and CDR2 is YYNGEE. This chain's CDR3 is CASSPGLAGDNEQFF. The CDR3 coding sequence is TGTGCCAGCAGCCCAGGACTAGCGGGTGACAATGAGCAGTTCTTC.

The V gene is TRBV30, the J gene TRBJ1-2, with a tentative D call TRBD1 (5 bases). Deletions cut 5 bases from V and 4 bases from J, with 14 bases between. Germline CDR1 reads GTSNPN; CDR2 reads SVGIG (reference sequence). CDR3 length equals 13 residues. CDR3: CAWGSDTFYGYTF. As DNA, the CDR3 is TGTGCCTGGGGGTCGGACACATTCTATGGCTACACCTTC.

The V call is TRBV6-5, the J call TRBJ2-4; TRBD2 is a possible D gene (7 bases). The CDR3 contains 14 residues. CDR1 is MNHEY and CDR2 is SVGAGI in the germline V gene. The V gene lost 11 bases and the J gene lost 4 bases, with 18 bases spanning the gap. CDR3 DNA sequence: TGTGCCTCCTACGGGGGGCAACCGAAAAACATTCAGTACTTC. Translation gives CASYGGQPKNIQYF.

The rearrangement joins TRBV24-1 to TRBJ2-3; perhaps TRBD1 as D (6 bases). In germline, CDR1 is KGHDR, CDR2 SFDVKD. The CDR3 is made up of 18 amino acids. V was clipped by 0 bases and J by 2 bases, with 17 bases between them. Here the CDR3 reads CATSDLGGWRGDTDTQYF. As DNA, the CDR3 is TGTGCCACCAGTGATTTGGGGGGCTGGCGAGGAGACACAGATACGCAGTATTTT.

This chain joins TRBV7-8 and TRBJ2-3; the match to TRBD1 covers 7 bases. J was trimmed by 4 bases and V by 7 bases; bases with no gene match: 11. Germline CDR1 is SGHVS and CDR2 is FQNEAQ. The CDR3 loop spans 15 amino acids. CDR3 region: CASNKRGQGADTQYF. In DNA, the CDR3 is TGTGCCAGCAATAAAAGGGGGCAGGGGGCAGATACGCAGTATTTT.

The CDR3: CASRETGHNSPLHF. The CDR3, as DNA: TGTGCCAGCAGAGAAACCGGACACAATTCACCCCTCCACTTT. The rearrangement joins TRBV25-1 to TRBJ1-6; tentative D call: TRBD1 (5 bases). CDR3 length: 14 residues. V shed 6 bases and J shed 7 bases, with 13 bases lying between them. CDR1 and CDR2 from the germline V gene are MGHDK and SYGVNS. Full variable domain (outside the CDR3, taken from reference TRBV25-1 and TRBJ1-6): EADIYQTPRYLVIGTGKKITLECSQTMGHDKMYWYQQDPGMELHLIHYSYGVNSTEKGDLSSESTVSRIRTEHFPLTLESARPSHTSQYLCASRETGHNSPLHFGNGTRLTVT.

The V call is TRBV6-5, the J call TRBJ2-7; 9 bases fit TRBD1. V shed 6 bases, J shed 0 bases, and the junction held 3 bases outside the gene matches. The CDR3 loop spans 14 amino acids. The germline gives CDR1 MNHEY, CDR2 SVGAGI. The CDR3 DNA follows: TGTGCCAGCAGCAAGACAGGGGGCTCCTACGAGCAGTACTTC. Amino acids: CASSKTGGSYEQYF.